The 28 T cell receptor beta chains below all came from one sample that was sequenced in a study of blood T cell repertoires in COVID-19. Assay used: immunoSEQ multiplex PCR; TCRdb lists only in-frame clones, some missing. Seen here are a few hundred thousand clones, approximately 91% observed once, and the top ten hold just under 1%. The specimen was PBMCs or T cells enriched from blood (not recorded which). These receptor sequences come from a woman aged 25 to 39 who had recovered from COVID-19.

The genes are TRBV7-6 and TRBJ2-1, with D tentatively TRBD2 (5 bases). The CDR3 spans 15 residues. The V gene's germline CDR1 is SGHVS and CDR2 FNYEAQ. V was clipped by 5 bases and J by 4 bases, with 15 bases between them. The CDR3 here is CASSPPDFVYNEQFF. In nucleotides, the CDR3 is TGTGCCAGCAGCCCCCCGGACTTTGTATACAATGAGCAGTTCTTC.

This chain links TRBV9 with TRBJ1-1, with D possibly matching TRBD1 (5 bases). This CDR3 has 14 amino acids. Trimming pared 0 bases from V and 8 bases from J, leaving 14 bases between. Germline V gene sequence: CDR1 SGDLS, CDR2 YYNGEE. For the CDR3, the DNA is TGTGCCAGCAGCGTAGGGGTGGTCGGGGGGGAAGCTTTCTTT. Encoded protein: CASSVGVVGGEAFF.

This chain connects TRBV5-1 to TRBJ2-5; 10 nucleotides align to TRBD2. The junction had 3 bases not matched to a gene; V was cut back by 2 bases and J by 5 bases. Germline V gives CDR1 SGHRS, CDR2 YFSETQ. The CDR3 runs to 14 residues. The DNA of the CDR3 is TGCGCCAGCAGCTTAACAGCGGGAGGGGAGACCCAGTACTTC. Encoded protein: CASSLTAGGETQYF.

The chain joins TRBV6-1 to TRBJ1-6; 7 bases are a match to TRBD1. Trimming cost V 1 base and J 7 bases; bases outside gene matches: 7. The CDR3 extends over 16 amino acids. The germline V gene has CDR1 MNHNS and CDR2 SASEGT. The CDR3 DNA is TGTGCCAGCAGTGAAGGTTTGGGACAGTGGAATTCACCCCTCCACTTT. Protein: CASSEGLGQWNSPLHF.

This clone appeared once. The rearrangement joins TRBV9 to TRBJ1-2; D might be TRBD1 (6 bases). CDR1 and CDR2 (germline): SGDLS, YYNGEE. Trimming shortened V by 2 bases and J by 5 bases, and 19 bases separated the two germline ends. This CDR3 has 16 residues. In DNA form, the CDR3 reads TGTGCCAGCAGCGTCGGGACATCGGGTTTCCAGTATGGCTACACCTTC. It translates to CASSVGTSGFQYGYTF.

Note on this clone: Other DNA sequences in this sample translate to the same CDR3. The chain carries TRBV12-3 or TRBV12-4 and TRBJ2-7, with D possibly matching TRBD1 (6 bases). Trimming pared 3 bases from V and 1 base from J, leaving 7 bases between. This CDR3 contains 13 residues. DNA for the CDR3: TGTGCCAGCAGTTTGGACAGTTCCTACGAGCAGTACTTC. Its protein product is CASSLDSSYEQYF.

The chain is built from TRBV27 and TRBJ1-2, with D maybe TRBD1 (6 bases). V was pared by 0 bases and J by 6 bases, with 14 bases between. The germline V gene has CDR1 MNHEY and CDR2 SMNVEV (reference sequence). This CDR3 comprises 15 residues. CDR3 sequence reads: CASSLSRGAADGYTF. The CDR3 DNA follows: TGTGCCAGCAGTTTATCCCGGGGGGCGGCTGATGGCTACACCTTC.

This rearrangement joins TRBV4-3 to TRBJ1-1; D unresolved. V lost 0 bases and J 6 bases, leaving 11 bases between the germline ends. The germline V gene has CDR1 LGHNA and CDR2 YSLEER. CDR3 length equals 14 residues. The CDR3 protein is CASSQESFFAEAFF. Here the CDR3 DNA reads TGCGCCAGCAGCCAAGAATCTTTCTTCGCTGAAGCTTTCTTT.

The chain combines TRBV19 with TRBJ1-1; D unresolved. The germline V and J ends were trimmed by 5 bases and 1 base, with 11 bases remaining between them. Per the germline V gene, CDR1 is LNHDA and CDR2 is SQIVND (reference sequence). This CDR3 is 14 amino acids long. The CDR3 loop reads CASSFATRNTEAFF. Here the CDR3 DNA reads TGTGCCAGTAGTTTTGCGACACGGAACACTGAAGCTTTCTTT.

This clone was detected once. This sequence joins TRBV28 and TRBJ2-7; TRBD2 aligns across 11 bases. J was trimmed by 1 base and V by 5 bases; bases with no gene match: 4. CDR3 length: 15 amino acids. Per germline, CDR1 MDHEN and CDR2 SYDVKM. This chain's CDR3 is CASSQLAGVSYEQYF. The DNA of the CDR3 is TGTGCCAGCAGTCAACTAGCGGGAGTTTCCTACGAGCAGTACTTC. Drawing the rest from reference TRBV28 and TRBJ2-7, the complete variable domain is DVKVTQSSRYLVKRTGEKVFLECVQDMDHENMFWYRQDPGLGLRLIYFSYDVKMKEKGDIPEGYSVSREKKERFSLILESASTNQTSMYLCASSQLAGVSYEQYFGPGTRLTVT.

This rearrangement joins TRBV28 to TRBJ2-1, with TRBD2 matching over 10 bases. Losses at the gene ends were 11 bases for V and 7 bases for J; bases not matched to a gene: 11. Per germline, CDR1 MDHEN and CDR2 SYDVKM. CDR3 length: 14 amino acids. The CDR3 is CALGSSGRPNEQFF. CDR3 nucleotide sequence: TGTGCCCTTGGGTCTAGCGGGAGACCTAATGAGCAGTTCTTC. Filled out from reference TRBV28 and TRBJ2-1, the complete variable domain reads DVKVTQSSRYLVKRTGEKVFLECVQDMDHENMFWYRQDPGLGLRLIYFSYDVKMKEKGDIPEGYSVSREKKERFSLILESASTNQTSMYLCALGSSGRPNEQFFGPGTRLTVL.

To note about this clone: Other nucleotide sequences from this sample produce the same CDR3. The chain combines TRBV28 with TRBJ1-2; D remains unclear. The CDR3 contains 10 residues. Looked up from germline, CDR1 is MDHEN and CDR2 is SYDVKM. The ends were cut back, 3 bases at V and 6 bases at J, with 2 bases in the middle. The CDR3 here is CASSFNGYTF. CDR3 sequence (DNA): TGTGCCAGCAGTTTTAATGGCTACACCTTC.

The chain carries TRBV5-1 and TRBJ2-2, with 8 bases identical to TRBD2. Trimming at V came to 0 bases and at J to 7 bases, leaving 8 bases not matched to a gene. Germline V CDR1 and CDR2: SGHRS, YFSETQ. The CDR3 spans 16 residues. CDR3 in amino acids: CASSLARLAGGGELFF. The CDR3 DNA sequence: TGCGCCAGCAGCTTGGCCCGTCTAGCGGGCGGCGGGGAGCTGTTTTTT.

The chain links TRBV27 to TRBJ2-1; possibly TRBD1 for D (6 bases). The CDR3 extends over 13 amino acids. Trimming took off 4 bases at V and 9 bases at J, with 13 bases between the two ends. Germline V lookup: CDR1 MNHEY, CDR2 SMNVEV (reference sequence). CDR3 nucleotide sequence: TGTGCCAGCAGTTCGATACAGGGTGCTGAGCAGTTCTTC. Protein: CASSSIQGAEQFF.

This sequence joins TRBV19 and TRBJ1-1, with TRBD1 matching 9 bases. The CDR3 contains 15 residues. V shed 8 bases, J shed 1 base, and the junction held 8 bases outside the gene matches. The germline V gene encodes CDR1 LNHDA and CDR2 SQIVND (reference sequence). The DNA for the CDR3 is TGTGCCAGTGCCTGGGGACAGGGCCCGAACACTGAAGCTTTCTTT. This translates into CASAWGQGPNTEAFF.

The CDR3 DNA follows: TGTGCCAGCAGCTTCAGGGGGCAGAATGGCTACACCTTC. It is translated as CASSFRGQNGYTF. The chain employs TRBV7-9 and TRBJ1-2; 8 bases match TRBD1. In germline, CDR1 is SEHNR, CDR2 FQNEAQ (reference sequence). The length of the CDR3 is 13 residues. Trimming at V came to 3 bases and at J to 6 bases, leaving 3 bases not matched to a gene.

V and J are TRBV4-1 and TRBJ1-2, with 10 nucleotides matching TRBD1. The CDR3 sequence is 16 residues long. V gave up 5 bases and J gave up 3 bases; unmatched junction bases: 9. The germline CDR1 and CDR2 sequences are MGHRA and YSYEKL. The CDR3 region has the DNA TGCGCCAGCAGCGGCTGGACAGGGGGACCCTACTATGGCTACACCTTC. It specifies CASSGWTGGPYYGYTF.

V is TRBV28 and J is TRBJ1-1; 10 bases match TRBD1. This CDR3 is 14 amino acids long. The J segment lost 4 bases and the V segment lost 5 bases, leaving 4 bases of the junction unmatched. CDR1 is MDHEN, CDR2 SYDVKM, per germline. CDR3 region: CASSPGQGTTEAFF. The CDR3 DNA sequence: TGTGCCAGCAGTCCGGGACAGGGGACCACTGAAGCTTTCTTT.

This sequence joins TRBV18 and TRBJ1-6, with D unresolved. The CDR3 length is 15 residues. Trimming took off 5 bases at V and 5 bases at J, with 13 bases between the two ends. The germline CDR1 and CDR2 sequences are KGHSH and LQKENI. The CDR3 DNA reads TGTGCCAGCTCAAGTTTAACAGAAAATAATTCACCCCTCCACTTT. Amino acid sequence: CASSSLTENNSPLHF.

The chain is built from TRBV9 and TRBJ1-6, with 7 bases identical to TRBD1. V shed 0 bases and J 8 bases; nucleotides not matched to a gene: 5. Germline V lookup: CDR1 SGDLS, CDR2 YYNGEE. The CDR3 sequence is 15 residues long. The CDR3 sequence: CASSVEGAGDSPLHF. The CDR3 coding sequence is TGTGCCAGCAGCGTAGAGGGGGCAGGGGATTCACCCCTCCACTTT.

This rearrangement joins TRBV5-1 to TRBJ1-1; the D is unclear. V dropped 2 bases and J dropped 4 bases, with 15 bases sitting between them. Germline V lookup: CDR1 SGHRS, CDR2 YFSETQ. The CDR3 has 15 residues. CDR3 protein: CASSFGEVGITEAFF. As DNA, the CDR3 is TGCGCCAGCAGCTTTGGAGAGGTCGGGATCACTGAAGCTTTCTTT.

DNA for the CDR3: TGTGCCAGCAGGACAGGGGGGAATCAGCCCCAGCATTTT. It yields the protein CASRTGGNQPQHF. The chain links TRBV6-5 to TRBJ1-5; the match to TRBD1 covers 9 bases. This CDR3 is 13 amino acids long. V dropped 6 bases and J dropped 4; count of bases not matched to a gene: 1. The germline gives CDR1 MNHEY, CDR2 SVGAGI.

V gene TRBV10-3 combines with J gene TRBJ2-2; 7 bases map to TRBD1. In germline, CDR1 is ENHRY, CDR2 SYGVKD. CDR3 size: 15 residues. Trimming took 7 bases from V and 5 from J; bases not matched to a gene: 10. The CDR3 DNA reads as TGTGCCATCACCCCCACAGGGGCAGGTACCGGGGAGCTGTTTTTT. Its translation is CAITPTGAGTGELFF.

CDR3 residues: CASSLGGGTGTEAFF. For the CDR3, the DNA is TGTGCCAGCAGTTTGGGAGGGGGGACGGGCACTGAAGCTTTCTTT. The V and J genes are TRBV27 and TRBJ1-1, with D possibly matching TRBD1 (6 bases). Germline lookup yields CDR1 MNHEY and CDR2 SMNVEV (reference sequence). The CDR3 loop spans 15 amino acids. V was pared by 3 bases and J by 4 bases, with 15 bases between.

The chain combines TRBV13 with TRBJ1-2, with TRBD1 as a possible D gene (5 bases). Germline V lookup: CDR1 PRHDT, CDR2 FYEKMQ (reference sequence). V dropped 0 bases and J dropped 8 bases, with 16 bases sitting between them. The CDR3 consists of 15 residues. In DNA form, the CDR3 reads TGTGCCAGCAGCTTAGGGGGGCTTTCTGGTCGGGGCTACACCTTC. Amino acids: CASSLGGLSGRGYTF. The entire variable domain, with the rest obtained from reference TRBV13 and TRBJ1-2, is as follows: AAGVIQSPRHLIKEKRETATLKCYPIPRHDTVYWYQQGPGQDPQFLISFYEKMQSDKGSIPDRFSAQQFSDYHSELNMSSLELGDSALYFCASSLGGLSGRGYTFGSGTRLTVV.

CDR3 DNA sequence: TGTGCCAGCCTAGAACAGGGGGCATTCTCTGGAAACACCATATATTTT. It codes for CASLEQGAFSGNTIYF. This chain connects TRBV7-9 to TRBJ1-3; 9 bases line up with TRBD1. The CDR3 spans 16 residues. Germline lookup yields CDR1 SEHNR and CDR2 FQNEAQ (reference sequence). V lost 8 bases to trimming and J lost 0 bases; unmatched junction nucleotides: 8.

For the CDR3, the DNA is TGTGCCAGCAGTCCCCCACCAGGCAACGAGCAGTACTTC. Amino acids: CASSPPPGNEQYF. The V call is TRBV27, the J call TRBJ2-7, with D unresolved. Looked up from germline, CDR1 is MNHEY and CDR2 is SMNVEV (reference sequence). Trimming took off 5 bases at V and 5 bases at J, with 13 bases between the two ends. The CDR3 runs 13 residues.

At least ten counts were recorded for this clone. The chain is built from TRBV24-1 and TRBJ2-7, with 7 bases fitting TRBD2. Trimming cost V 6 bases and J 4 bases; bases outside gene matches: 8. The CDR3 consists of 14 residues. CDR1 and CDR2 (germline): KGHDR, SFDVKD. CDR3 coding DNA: TGTGCCACCAGTCCGGGGGGTCCGTGGTACGAGCAGTACTTC. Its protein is CATSPGGPWYEQYF.